The next 11 T cell receptor beta chains were all read from a single sample in a study of blood T cell repertoires in COVID-19. Generated by immunoSEQ multiplex PCR, the TCRdb table keeps only in-frame clones and is missing some. This table has approximately 340,000 clones, roughly nine tenths appearing once. The specimen was PBMCs or T cells enriched from blood (not recorded which). The receptors stem from a woman in her forties who had been exposed to COVID-19.

J is TRBJ2-3 and V is TRBV6-4; D remains unclear. The germline V gene has CDR1 MRHNA and CDR2 SNTAGT. This CDR3 spans 14 amino acids. Trimming left V 3 bases short and J 2 bases short, with 9 bases between. This CDR3 is CASSEQELTDTQYF. The CDR3 DNA reads TGTGCCAGCAGTGAGCAAGAACTCACAGATACGCAGTATTTT.

This chain joins TRBV30 and TRBJ1-2; TRBD1 matches at 7 bases. CDR3 size: 11 residues. The V gene's germline CDR1 is GTSNPN and CDR2 SVGIG (reference sequence). V lost 7 bases to trimming and J lost 6 bases; unmatched junction nucleotides: 5. CDR3 sequence: CASKGANGYTF. DNA of the CDR3: TGTGCCTCAAAGGGGGCGAATGGCTACACCTTC.

This chain links TRBV6-5 with TRBJ2-3, with TRBD2 identical over 11 bases. V trimming: 7 bases; J trimming: 2 bases; junction bases outside the gene matches: 5. The CDR3 consists of 15 residues. Per the germline V gene, CDR1 is MNHEY and CDR2 is SVGAGI. The CDR3 DNA is TGTGCCAGCATTCATAGCGGGGGGGTCACAGATACGCAGTATTTT. Its translation: CASIHSGGVTDTQYF.

The chain combines TRBV28 with TRBJ1-1, with 8 bases matching TRBD1. Losses at the gene ends were 3 bases for V and 0 bases for J; bases not matched to a gene: 6. The germline V gene encodes CDR1 MDHEN and CDR2 SYDVKM. The CDR3 length is 16 residues. The CDR3 loop is CASSFPRTGMNTEAFF. For the CDR3, the DNA is TGTGCCAGCAGTTTCCCTAGGACAGGGATGAACACTGAAGCTTTCTTT.

The V call is TRBV5-4, the J call TRBJ2-2, with 11 nucleotides matching TRBD1. This CDR3 is built from 18 residues. Germline V lookup: CDR1 SGHNT, CDR2 YYREEE (reference sequence). J was trimmed by 5 bases and V by 2 bases; bases with no gene match: 11. The CDR3 loop reads CASSLAGQGARKTGELFF. Here the CDR3 DNA reads TGTGCCAGCAGCTTAGCTGGACAGGGGGCGCGAAAAACCGGGGAGCTGTTTTTT.

The chain links TRBV30 to TRBJ2-5; D may be TRBD1 (5 bases). CDR1 and CDR2 from the germline V gene are GTSNPN and SVGIG (reference sequence). Trimming pared 3 bases from V and 5 bases from J, leaving 7 bases between. This CDR3 has 11 residues. The CDR3 DNA follows: TGTGCCTGGAGGGACAAGGAGACCCAGTACTTC. Its translation is CAWRDKETQYF.

The chain is built from TRBV11-1 and TRBJ2-1; TRBD2 matches 7 bases. Germline V gives CDR1 SGHAT, CDR2 FQDESV (reference sequence). The V gene end was trimmed by 0 bases and the J gene end by 7 bases; junction bases not matched to a gene: 12. The CDR3 totals 17 residues. This CDR3 reads CASSLAWGGGEVNEQFF. DNA for the CDR3: TGTGCCAGCAGCTTAGCGTGGGGCGGGGGTGAGGTAAATGAGCAGTTCTTC.

The chain couples TRBV5-4 to TRBJ1-4; maybe TRBD1 (5 bases). V lost 4 bases, J lost 3 bases, and 10 bases lay in between. The CDR3 is 14 amino acids. CDR1 and CDR2 from the germline V gene are SGHNT and YYREEE (reference sequence). The CDR3 DNA sequence: TGTGCCAGCAGCCGCCAGGGTCCTAATGAAAAACTGTTTTTT. Protein sequence: CASSRQGPNEKLFF.

The chain couples TRBV29-1 to TRBJ2-7, with TRBD1 as a possible D gene (6 bases). The CDR3 is made up of 13 amino acids. Trimming took off 8 bases at V and 0 bases at J, with 14 bases between the two ends. The germline CDR1 and CDR2 sequences are SQVTM and ANQGSEA. The CDR3 DNA sequence: TGCAGCATAAGAGAGACAGGCTCCTACGAGCAGTACTTC. Amino acids: CSIRETGSYEQYF.

A few counts support this clone. The V gene is TRBV6-5, the J gene TRBJ2-7; maybe TRBD2 (7 bases). Deletions cut 5 bases from V and 4 bases from J, with 15 bases between. The CDR3 has 14 residues. Germline V CDR1 and CDR2: MNHEY, SVGAGI. The CDR3 loop reads CASSPRGPLYEQYF. The CDR3 DNA is TGTGCCAGCAGTCCGCGGGGGCCCCTTTACGAGCAGTACTTC.

The V call is TRBV6-4, the J call TRBJ2-3, with D perhaps TRBD2 (7 bases). This CDR3 comprises 13 residues. V was shortened by 6 bases and J by 10 bases, with 17 bases between the two germline ends. Germline assignment: CDR1 MRHNA and CDR2 SNTAGT. The CDR3 DNA follows: TGTGCCAGCAGCGAAGGGGGGGGGTCTTCGCAGTATTTT. Its translation: CASSEGGGSSQYF.